This entry lists 22 T cell receptor beta chains sequenced from one sample in a study of blood T cell repertoires in COVID-19. Method: immunoSEQ multiplex PCR; TCRdb's copy keeps in-frame clones and lacks some. The sample lists roughly 110,000 clones, roughly 84% occurring once. The sample consisted of peripheral blood. The origin of the receptors is an older woman who had recovered from COVID-19.

This clone occurred once. The rearrangement uses TRBV5-6 and TRBJ2-2, with 10 bases that match TRBD1. Germline CDR1 SGHDT, CDR2 YYEEEE. CDR3 length: 17 amino acids. Trimming removed 1 base from V and 1 base from J; junction bases left unmatched: 4. The CDR3 region has the DNA TGTGCCAGCAGCTTGCTAGGGGACAGGGGGAACACCGGGGAGCTGTTTTTT. This translates into CASSLLGDRGNTGELFF.

This clone was recorded once. V gene TRBV19 combines with J gene TRBJ1-4; TRBD1 might be the D (6 bases). The CDR3 runs 14 residues. Trimming left V 6 bases short and J 5 bases short, with 13 bases between. Germline V CDR1 and CDR2: LNHDA, SQIVND (reference sequence). The CDR3: CASSPWGQNEKLFF. The DNA for the CDR3 is TGTGCCAGTAGCCCGTGGGGGCAGAATGAAAAACTGTTTTTT.

The chain uses TRBV7-2 and TRBJ1-5; D unclear. Per germline, CDR1 SGHTA and CDR2 FQGNSA. The V gene lost 6 bases and the J gene lost 2 bases, with 8 bases spanning the gap. The CDR3 has 13 amino acids. This CDR3 is CASSPGRNQPQHF. In nucleotides, the CDR3 is TGTGCCAGCAGTCCGGGTCGCAATCAGCCCCAGCATTTT.

The CDR3 region has the DNA TGTGCCAGCAGCCCATCTTCAAGGGGGCAGGAGCAGTTCTTC. This encodes CASSPSSRGQEQFF. The chain uses TRBV14 and TRBJ2-1; 7 bases line up with TRBD1. Germline V gene data show CDR1 as SGHDN and CDR2 as FVKESK. The V and J ends lost 4 bases and 10 bases, in that order; junction bases with no gene match: 10. This CDR3 is 14 amino acids long.

CDR3 sequence (DNA): TGTGCCAGCAGCCCCCGGGTAGCGGGGTACCAAGAGACCCAGTACTTC. Residues: CASSPRVAGYQETQYF. J is TRBJ2-5 and V is TRBV28; 8 bases fit TRBD2. Per germline, CDR1 MDHEN and CDR2 SYDVKM. J lost 0 bases, V lost 6 bases, and 9 bases had no gene match. The CDR3 consists of 16 residues.

The CDR3 coding sequence is TGTGCCAGCAGCTGGACAGGGCAGGATTACAATGAGCAGTTCTTC. This codes for CASSWTGQDYNEQFF. The V gene is TRBV5-4, the J gene TRBJ2-1; TRBD1 agrees at 8 bases. V dropped 3 bases and J dropped 4; count of bases not matched to a gene: 6. Germline V lookup: CDR1 SGHNT, CDR2 YYREEE (reference sequence). The CDR3 has 15 amino acids.

The V call is TRBV5-5, the J call TRBJ2-2; 8 nucleotides match TRBD2. V trimming: 4 bases; J trimming: 7 bases; junction bases outside the gene matches: 6. The CDR3 extends over 14 amino acids. Germline V lookup: CDR1 SGHKS, CDR2 YYEKEE (reference sequence). As DNA, the CDR3 is TGTGCCAGCAGCCGGGAGGGCTATAGCGGGGAGCTGTTTTTT. Encoded protein: CASSREGYSGELFF.

V usage is TRBV2 and J usage is TRBJ2-2; D gene unclear. V lost 6 bases, J lost 4 bases, and 12 bases lay in between. The CDR3 consists of 14 residues. Germline assignment: CDR1 SNHLY and CDR2 FYNNEI. This chain's CDR3 is CASRGNLGTGELFF. The CDR3, as DNA: TGTGCCAGCAGGGGCAATCTGGGCACCGGGGAGCTGTTTTTT.

The chain uses TRBV5-6 and TRBJ2-3, with TRBD2 matching over 9 bases. CDR1 is SGHDT and CDR2 is YYEEEE in the germline V gene. With 4 bases clipped from V and 3 bases from J, the junction kept 12 bases outside the gene matches. This CDR3 region has 17 residues. CDR3 loop: CASSPLGAGGRTDTQYF. The CDR3 coding sequence is TGTGCCAGCAGCCCCCTAGGAGCGGGGGGCCGAACAGATACGCAGTATTTT.

The chain links TRBV19 to TRBJ1-2; 8 nucleotides match TRBD1. Looked up from germline, CDR1 is LNHDA and CDR2 is SQIVND (reference sequence). Germline trimming cut 5 bases from V and 4 bases from J; bases unmatched to any gene: 15. The CDR3 length is 17 residues. The CDR3 sequence: CASSSEVVAGGGYGYTF. The CDR3 DNA reads as TGTGCCAGTAGTTCCGAGGTAGTTGCAGGGGGCGGCTATGGCTACACCTTC.

This clone was seen more than once but under ten times. This chain joins TRBV28 and TRBJ2-5; tentative D call: TRBD1 (5 bases). V lost 6 bases, J lost 3 bases, and 8 bases lay in between. The germline V gene encodes CDR1 MDHEN and CDR2 SYDVKM. The CDR3 is made up of 12 amino acids. The CDR3 DNA sequence: TGTGCCAGCAGGCAGGGAAAAGAGACCCAGTACTTC. Protein: CASRQGKETQYF.

This clone was counted once. The V call is TRBV30, the J call TRBJ1-1, with 7 positions matching TRBD1. The V gene's germline CDR1 is GTSNPN and CDR2 SVGIG (reference sequence). This CDR3 region has 16 residues. Trimming at V came to 4 bases and at J to 0 bases, leaving 11 bases not matched to a gene. The CDR3 protein is CAWNRQGPAMNTEAFF. In DNA form, the CDR3 reads TGTGCCTGGAATCGACAGGGCCCGGCCATGAACACTGAAGCTTTCTTT. The full variable domain, completed using reference TRBV30 and TRBJ1-1, is SQTIHQWPATLVQPVGSPLSLECTVEGTSNPNLYWYRQAAGRGLQLLFYSVGIGQISSEVPQNLSASRPQDRQFILSSKKLLLSDSGFYLCAWNRQGPAMNTEAFFGQGTRLTVV.

The chain employs TRBV4-1 and TRBJ2-5; 16 bases agree with TRBD2. Germline V gene lookup returns CDR1 MGHRA and CDR2 YSYEKL. V was clipped by 4 bases and J by 4 bases; unmatched bases: 6. The CDR3 spans 17 residues. CDR3 nucleotides: TGCGCCAGCAGCCGGGGACTAGCGGGAGGGAAAAGAGAGACCCAGTACTTC. Translating it yields CASSRGLAGGKRETQYF.

V usage is TRBV6-5 and J usage is TRBJ1-2; 7 bases agree with TRBD1. The CDR3 spans 14 residues. V lost 6 bases, J lost 8 bases, and 12 bases stayed unmatched. Germline CDR1 MNHEY, CDR2 SVGAGI. CDR3 sequence reads: CASSRTRQGKGYTF. DNA for the CDR3: TGTGCCAGCAGCCGGACACGACAGGGAAAGGGCTACACCTTC.

V gene TRBV4-2 combines with J gene TRBJ2-2; TRBD1 aligns across 9 bases. Germline V gene lookup returns CDR1 LGHNA and CDR2 YNFKEQ. This CDR3 contains 17 residues. J was trimmed by 4 bases and V by 4 bases; bases with no gene match: 10. CDR3 amino acids: CASSRQQGARTTGELFF. The CDR3 region has the DNA TGTGCCAGCAGCCGCCAACAGGGGGCGCGAACCACCGGGGAGCTGTTTTTT.

A remark on this clone: Other DNA variants within this sample encode the same CDR3. V gene TRBV7-2 combines with J gene TRBJ1-3, with 7 bases that match TRBD1. CDR1 is SGHTA, CDR2 FQGNSA, per germline. Trimming cost V 1 base and J 4 bases; bases outside gene matches: 4. CDR3 length: 15 amino acids. CDR3 residues: CASSLVTGTGNTIYF. Written as DNA, the CDR3 is TGTGCCAGCAGCTTAGTGACAGGGACCGGAAACACCATATATTTT. Drawing the rest from reference TRBV7-2 and TRBJ1-3, the complete variable domain is GAGVSQSPSNKVTEKGKDVELRCDPISGHTALYWYRQSLGQGLEFLIYFQGNSAPDKSGLPSDRFSAERTGGSVSTLTIQRTQQEDSAVYLCASSLVTGTGNTIYFGEGSWLTVV.

This chain uses TRBV2 with TRBJ1-1; D is ambiguous. The CDR3 loop spans 13 amino acids. From germline, CDR1 is SNHLY and CDR2 FYNNEI. The V gene lost 6 bases and the J gene lost 2 bases, with 10 bases spanning the gap. The CDR3: CASRATGNTEAFF. Written as DNA, the CDR3 is TGTGCCAGCAGGGCTACGGGTAACACTGAAGCTTTCTTT.

This clone was seen just once. This sequence joins TRBV27 and TRBJ2-5; tentatively, D is TRBD1 (6 bases). The CDR3 is 14 residues long. Germline CDR1 and CDR2: MNHEY and SMNVEV (reference sequence). V was trimmed by 6 bases and J by 4 bases, leaving 15 bases between them. CDR3 sequence: CASSLTGFRETQYF. The CDR3 DNA follows: TGTGCCAGCAGCTTAACAGGGTTTCGAGAGACCCAGTACTTC.

V gene TRBV6-5 combines with J gene TRBJ1-2, with 7 bases that match TRBD1. J lost 4 bases, V lost 5 bases, and 4 bases had no gene match. The CDR3 spans 13 residues. The germline CDR1 and CDR2 sequences are MNHEY and SVGAGI. The CDR3 DNA is TGTGCCAGCAGTAAGGGACAGAGCTATGGCTACACCTTC. It translates to CASSKGQSYGYTF.

This chain connects TRBV19 to TRBJ1-1; 12 nucleotides agree with TRBD1. The germline CDR1 and CDR2 sequences are LNHDA and SQIVND (reference sequence). J gave up 0 bases and V 9 bases, and 11 bases lay outside the gene matches. This CDR3 comprises 17 residues. CDR3: CASDPGTGGLMNTEAFF. DNA for the CDR3: TGTGCCAGCGATCCCGGGACAGGGGGCCTTATGAACACTGAAGCTTTCTTT.

The chain recombines TRBV6-5 with TRBJ2-3; 9 bases match TRBD2. Germline V gene lookup returns CDR1 MNHEY and CDR2 SVGAGI. CDR3 length: 13 amino acids. Trimming cost V 5 bases and J 12 bases; bases outside gene matches: 9. The CDR3 is CASSLPQREAQYF. The CDR3 DNA reads TGTGCCAGCAGTCTACCTCAGCGGGAGGCCCAGTATTTT.

The chain employs TRBV4-3 and TRBJ2-3, with D unclear. From germline, CDR1 is LGHNA and CDR2 YSLEER. With 0 bases removed from V and 8 bases from J, the gap between germline ends came to 9 bases. The CDR3 spans 13 residues. CDR3: CASSQDPGATQYF. The CDR3 region has the DNA TGCGCCAGCAGCCAAGATCCCGGTGCTACGCAGTATTTT.